This TCR beta chain appears in the sequencing data of a study of CD8 T cells in Susac syndrome. An input of roughly 0.5 to 1 ug of RNA was subjected to reverse transcription using random hexamers. A multiplex approach, immunoSEQ multiplex PCR, amplified TCR beta CDR3 across 54 Vbeta and 13 Jbeta. TCRdb reanalysed the immunoSEQ multiplex PCR reads using MiXCR and keeps one entry per CDR3 protein. The data contain about 140,000 distinct CDR3 sequences, around 96% of them singletons. The multiple sclerosis controls comprised treatment-naive patients whose relapsing-remitting disease was stable or active. FACS enriched CD8+ TEMRA cells, while bulk CD8+ and CD4+ were negatively isolated. Sequencing was performed on CD4+ T cells from PBMCs. The TCR originated in a human donor with multiple sclerosis.

CDR3 nucleotides: TGTGCCAGCAGCTTAGCCGTAGAGGGGCTGCGAACCTACGAGCAGTACTTC. It translates to CASSLAVEGLRTYEQYF. The chain links TRBV7-6 to TRBJ2-7, with D perhaps matching TRBD1 or TRBD2 (5 bases each). Germline CDR1 is SGHVS and CDR2 is FNYEAQ. CDR3 length: 17 residues. Trimming took 0 bases from V and 2 from J, leaving 17 bases between them.